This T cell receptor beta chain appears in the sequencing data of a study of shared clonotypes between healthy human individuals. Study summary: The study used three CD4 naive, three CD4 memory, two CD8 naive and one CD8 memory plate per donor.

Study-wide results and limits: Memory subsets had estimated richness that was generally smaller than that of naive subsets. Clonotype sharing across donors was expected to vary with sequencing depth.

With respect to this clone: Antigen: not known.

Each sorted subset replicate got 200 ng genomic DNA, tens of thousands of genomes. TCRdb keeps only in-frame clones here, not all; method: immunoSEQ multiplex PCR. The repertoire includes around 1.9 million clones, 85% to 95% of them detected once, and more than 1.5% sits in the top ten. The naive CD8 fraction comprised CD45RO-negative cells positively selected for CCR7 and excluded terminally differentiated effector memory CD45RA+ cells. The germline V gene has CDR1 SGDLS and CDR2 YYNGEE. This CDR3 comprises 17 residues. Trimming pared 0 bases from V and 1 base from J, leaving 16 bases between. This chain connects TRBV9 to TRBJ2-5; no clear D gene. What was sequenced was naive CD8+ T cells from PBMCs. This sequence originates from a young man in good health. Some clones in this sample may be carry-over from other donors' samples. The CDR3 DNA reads TGTGCCAGCAGCGTAGCTCCGGAGACATTCAGCCAAGAGACCCAGTACTTC. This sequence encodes CASSVAPETFSQETQYF.